A selection of T cell receptor beta chains follows, all from one sample in a study of blood T cell repertoires in COVID-19. Data came from immunoSEQ multiplex PCR; TCRdb stores just in-frame clones and leaves some out. The sample consists of 85,000 to 130,000 clones, roughly 80% of them appearing once. The sequenced material came from peripheral blood. Receptors originate from a man between 60 and 75 years old with acute or convalescent COVID-19. CDR3s leave out the opening cysteine and the closing phenylalanine or tryptophan. Each record gives: J gene, V gene, CDR3 protein.

TRBJ1-2,TRBV7-8,ASSLARTGDGYT
TRBJ2-3,TRBV7-6,ASSVGTSQGDTQY
TRBJ1-5,TRBV19,ASMREVNQPQH
TRBJ2-2,TRBV18,ASSPIQNTGELF
TRBJ2-5,TRBV6-1,ASSSLGGRETQY
TRBJ1-1,TRBV11-3,ASSLRSTGANTEAF
TRBJ1-5,TRBV19,ATRMRGGPDQPQH
TRBJ2-3,TRBV24-1,ATGSGRGGLIDTQY
TRBJ2-7,TRBV5-4,ASSSTTGGHYEQY
TRBJ1-6,TRBV6-5,ASSSGTANSPLH
TRBJ2-4,TRBV7-9,ASSSGQGVNIQY
TRBJ2-1,TRBV19,ASSMAAGDNEQF
TRBJ2-2,TRBV2,AGSTNRGGGELF
TRBJ2-1,TRBV5-8,ASSQEVSYNEQF
TRBJ2-7,TRBV4-1,ASSQGFVRGYEQY
TRBJ2-1,TRBV5-1,ASSPQGLSSYNEQF
TRBJ2-1,TRBV19,ASSIGGAWNEQF
TRBJ2-7,TRBV10-1,ASSVGSYEQY
TRBJ1-5,TRBV11-2,ASSPGTPGEQH
TRBJ1-2,TRBV20-1,SASDIASRKGYT
TRBJ2-6,TRBV5-8,ASRSRGSGANVLT
TRBJ2-2,TRBV6-5,ASSYLPGYTGELF
TRBJ2-7,TRBV25-1,ASRPPDTSYEQY
TRBJ1-1,TRBV18,ASSPPRQGQRGLNTEAF
TRBJ2-3,TRBV28,ASRLHDTQY
TRBJ1-5,TRBV28,ASSLLQGRYQPQH
TRBJ1-1,TRBV27,ASSLQGRSTEAF
TRBJ2-2,TRBV5-1,ASRASASTGELF
TRBJ2-1,TRBV29-1,SVVGSPAVQGGYNEQF
TRBJ2-5,TRBV18,ASSPGTGGHRAQY
TRBJ1-5,TRBV28,ASRSDSALGQPQH
TRBJ2-3,TRBV24-1,ATSDLGLAGVRYTQY
TRBJ2-7,TRBV18,ASSDTGSGEQY
TRBJ1-4,TRBV10-3,AISESGHATNEKLF
TRBJ2-1,TRBV3-1/TRBV3-2,ASSTTGGAYNEQF
TRBJ2-7,TRBV4-1,ASSRTSGTNYEQY
TRBJ1-2,TRBV5-1,ASSPPGSGNYGYT
TRBJ2-3,TRBV24-1,ATSDTPPGLATDTQY
TRBJ2-5,TRBV3-1/TRBV3-2,ASSQVDSQETQY
TRBJ2-4,TRBV18,ASSPEGAKNIQY
TRBJ1-5,TRBV6-5,ASSSDRVEQPQH
TRBJ2-3,TRBV5-4,ASSPPTSGVLADTQY
TRBJ2-1,TRBV3-1/TRBV3-2,ASSQDTTYNEQF
TRBJ2-1,TRBV30,AWSHRDEQF
TRBJ1-1,TRBV6-6,ASRMEGNTEAF
TRBJ1-1,TRBV6-5,ASRTDQVNTEAF
TRBJ1-1,TRBV9,ASSKLLNTEAF
TRBJ1-4,TRBV19,ASSPTGPNEKLF